This T cell receptor (beta chain) was recorded in a study of cytomegalovirus exposure and HLA in healthy donors. CDR1 is SGHVS, CDR2 FNYEAQ, per germline. This CDR3 is built from 14 residues. Trimming took off 1 base at V and 3 bases at J, with 10 bases between the two ends. Findings and limits, study-wide: Associated with cytomegalovirus, according to the listing, were 150 to 200 TCR beta chains. Reported performance of the classifier showed diagnosis of cytomegalovirus status with high specificity and sensitivity.

Primers for the PCR totalled 60 Vbeta and 13 Jbeta. Study processing details: A later analysis counted approximately 80 million unique TCR beta chains, about 10 million shared. Sequenced by immunoSEQ multiplex PCR; TCRdb stores in-frame clones only, minus some. The V and J calls and clone size are taken from that table; D and trimming were inferred from the DNA. This table has fewer than 250,000 clones, approximately 70% appearing once. Healthy donors of bone marrow made up the group. A remark on this clone: Antigen unknown. Other DNA sequences in this specimen translate into the identical CDR3.

This TCR was recovered from a young woman in good health and CMV-seropositive. The chain couples TRBV7-6 to TRBJ2-7; weak D call: TRBD1 (6 bases). What was sequenced was PBMCs. The CDR3 nucleotides are TGTGCCAGCAGCTTAGGCCGGACAGACTACGAGCAGTACTTC. Translation gives CASSLGRTDYEQYF.